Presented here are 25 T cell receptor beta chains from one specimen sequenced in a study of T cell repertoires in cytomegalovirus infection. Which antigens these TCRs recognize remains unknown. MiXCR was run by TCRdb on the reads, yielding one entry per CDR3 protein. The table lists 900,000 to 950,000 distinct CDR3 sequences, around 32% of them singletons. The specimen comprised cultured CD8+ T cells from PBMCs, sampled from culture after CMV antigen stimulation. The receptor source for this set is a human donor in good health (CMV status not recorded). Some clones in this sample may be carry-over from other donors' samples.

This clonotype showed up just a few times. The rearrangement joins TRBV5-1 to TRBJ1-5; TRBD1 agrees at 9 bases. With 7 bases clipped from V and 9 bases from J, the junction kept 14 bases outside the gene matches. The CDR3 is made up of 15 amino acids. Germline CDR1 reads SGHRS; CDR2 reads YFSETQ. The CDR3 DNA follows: TGCGCCAGCTTGTACGGGACAGGGCGAATCGGGCCCCAGCATTTT. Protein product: CASLYGTGRIGPQHF.

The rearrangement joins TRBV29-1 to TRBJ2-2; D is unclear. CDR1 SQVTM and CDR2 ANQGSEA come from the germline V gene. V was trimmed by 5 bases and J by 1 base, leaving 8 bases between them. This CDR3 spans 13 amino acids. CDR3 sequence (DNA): TGCAGCGTTCTAGACAAGAACACCGGGGAGCTGTTTTTT. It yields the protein CSVLDKNTGELFF.

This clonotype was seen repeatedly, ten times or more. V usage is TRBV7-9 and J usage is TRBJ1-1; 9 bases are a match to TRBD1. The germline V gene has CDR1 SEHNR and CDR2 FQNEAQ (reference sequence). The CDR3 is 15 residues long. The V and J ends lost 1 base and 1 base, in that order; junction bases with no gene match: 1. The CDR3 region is CASSLVGQGNTEAFF. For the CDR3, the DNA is TGTGCCAGCAGCTTAGTGGGACAGGGGAACACTGAAGCTTTCTTT.

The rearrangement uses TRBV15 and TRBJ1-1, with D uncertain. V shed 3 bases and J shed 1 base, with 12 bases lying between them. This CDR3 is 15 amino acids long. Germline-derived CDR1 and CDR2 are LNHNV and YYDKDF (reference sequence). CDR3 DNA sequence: TGTGCCACCAGCAGCATCAATGGACCGAACACTGAAGCTTTCTTT. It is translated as CATSSINGPNTEAFF.

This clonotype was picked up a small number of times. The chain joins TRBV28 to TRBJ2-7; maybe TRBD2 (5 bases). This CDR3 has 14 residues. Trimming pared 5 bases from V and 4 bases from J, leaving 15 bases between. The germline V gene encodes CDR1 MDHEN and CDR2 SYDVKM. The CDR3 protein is CASSPVGSGYEQYV. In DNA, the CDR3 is TGTGCCAGCAGTCCCGTGGGATCGGGGTACGAGCAGTACGTC.

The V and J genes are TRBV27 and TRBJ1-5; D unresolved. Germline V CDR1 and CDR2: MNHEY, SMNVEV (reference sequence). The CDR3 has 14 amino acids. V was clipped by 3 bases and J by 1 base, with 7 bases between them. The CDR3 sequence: CASSFFGSNQPQHF. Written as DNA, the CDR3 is TGTGCCAGCAGTTTTTTTGGGAGCAATCAGCCCCAGCATTTT.

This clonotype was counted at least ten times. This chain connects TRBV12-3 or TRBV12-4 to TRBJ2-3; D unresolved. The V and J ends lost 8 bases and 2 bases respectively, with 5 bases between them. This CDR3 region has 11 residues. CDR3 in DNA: TGTGCCAGCGACGACACAGATACGCAGTATTTT. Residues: CASDDTDTQYF.

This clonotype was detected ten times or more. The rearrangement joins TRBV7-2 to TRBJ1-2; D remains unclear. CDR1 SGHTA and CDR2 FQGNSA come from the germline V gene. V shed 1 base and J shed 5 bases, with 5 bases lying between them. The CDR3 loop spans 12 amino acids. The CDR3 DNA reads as TGTGCCAGCAGCTTAGAACTATATGGCTACACCTTC. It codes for CASSLELYGYTF. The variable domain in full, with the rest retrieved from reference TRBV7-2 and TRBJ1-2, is GAGVSQSPSNKVTEKGKDVELRCDPISGHTALYWYRQSLGQGLEFLIYFQGNSAPDKSGLPSDRFSAERTGGSVSTLTIQRTQQEDSAVYLCASSLELYGYTFGSGTRLTVV.

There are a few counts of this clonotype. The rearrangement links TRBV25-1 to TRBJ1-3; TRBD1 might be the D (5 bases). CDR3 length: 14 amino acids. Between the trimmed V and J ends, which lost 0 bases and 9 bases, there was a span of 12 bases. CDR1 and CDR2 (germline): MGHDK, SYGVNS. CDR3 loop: CASSEYGAGSTIYF. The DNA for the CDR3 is TGTGCCAGCAGTGAATATGGGGCCGGGTCCACCATATATTTT.

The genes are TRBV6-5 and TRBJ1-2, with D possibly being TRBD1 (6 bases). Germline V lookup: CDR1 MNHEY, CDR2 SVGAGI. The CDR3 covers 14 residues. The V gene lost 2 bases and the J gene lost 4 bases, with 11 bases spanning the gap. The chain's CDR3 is CASSYRTEAYGYTF. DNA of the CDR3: TGTGCCAGCAGTTACAGGACAGAGGCCTATGGCTACACCTTC.

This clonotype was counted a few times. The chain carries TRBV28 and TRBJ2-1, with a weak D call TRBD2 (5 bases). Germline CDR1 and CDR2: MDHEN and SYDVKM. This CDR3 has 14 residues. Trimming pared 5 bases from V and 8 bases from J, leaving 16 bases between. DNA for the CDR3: TGTGCCAGCAGTCACCGGACCCGGAGGCATGAGCAGTTCTTC. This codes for CASSHRTRRHEQFF.

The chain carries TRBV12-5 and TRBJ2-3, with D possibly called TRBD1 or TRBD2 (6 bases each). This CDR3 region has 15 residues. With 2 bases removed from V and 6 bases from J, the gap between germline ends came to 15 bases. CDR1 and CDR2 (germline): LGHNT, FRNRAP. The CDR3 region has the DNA TGTGCTAGTGGTTTGACGGGGGCCGAGGATGATACGCAGTATTTT. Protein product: CASGLTGAEDDTQYF.

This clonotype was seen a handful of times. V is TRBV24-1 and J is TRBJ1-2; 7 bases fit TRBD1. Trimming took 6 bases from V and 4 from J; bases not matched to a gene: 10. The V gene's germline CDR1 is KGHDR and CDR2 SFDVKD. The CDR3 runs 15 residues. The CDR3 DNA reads TGTGCCACCAGTCGAACAGGGGAGGACGGCTATGGCTACACCTTC. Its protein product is CATSRTGEDGYGYTF.

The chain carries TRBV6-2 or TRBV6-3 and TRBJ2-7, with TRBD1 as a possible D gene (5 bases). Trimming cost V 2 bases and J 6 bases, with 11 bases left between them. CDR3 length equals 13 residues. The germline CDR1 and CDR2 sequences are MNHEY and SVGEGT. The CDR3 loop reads CASSYRQSSEQYV. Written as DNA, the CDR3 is TGTGCCAGCAGTTACAGACAGTCTTCCGAGCAGTACGTC.

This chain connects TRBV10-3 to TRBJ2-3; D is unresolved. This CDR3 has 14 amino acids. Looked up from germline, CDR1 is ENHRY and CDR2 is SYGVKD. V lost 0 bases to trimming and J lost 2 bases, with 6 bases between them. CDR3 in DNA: TGTGCCATCAGTGAGTCTGGGAACACAGATACGCAGTATTTT. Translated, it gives CAISESGNTDTQYF.

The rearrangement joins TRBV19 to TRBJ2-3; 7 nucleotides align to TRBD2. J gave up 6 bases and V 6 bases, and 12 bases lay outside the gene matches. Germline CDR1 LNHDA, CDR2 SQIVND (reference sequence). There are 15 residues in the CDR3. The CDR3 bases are TGTGCCAGTAGCGGGGGGTTAATCTCAAAGGATACGCAGTATTTT. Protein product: CASSGGLISKDTQYF.

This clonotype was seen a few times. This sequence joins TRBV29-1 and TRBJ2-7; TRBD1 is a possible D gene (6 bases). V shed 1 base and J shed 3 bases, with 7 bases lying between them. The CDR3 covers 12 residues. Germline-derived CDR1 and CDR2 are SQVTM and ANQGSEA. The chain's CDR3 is CSVEGGRYEQYF. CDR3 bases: TGCAGCGTTGAAGGGGGGCGCTACGAGCAGTACTTC.

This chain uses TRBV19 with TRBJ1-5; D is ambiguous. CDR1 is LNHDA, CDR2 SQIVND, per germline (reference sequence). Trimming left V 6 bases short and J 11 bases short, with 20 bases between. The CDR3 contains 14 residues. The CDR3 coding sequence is TGTGCCAGTAGACAGTACAAGAGTTCGGAATCCCAGCATTTT. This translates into CASRQYKSSESQHF.

Written as DNA, the CDR3 is TGTGCCAGCGGGTCGGGTAGGTTACCCTACGAGCAGTACTTC. It yields the protein CASGSGRLPYEQYF. The chain carries TRBV2 and TRBJ2-7, with D unresolved. Germline V gene lookup returns CDR1 SNHLY and CDR2 FYNNEI. CDR3 length equals 14 residues. With 8 bases removed from V and 2 bases from J, the gap between germline ends came to 16 bases.

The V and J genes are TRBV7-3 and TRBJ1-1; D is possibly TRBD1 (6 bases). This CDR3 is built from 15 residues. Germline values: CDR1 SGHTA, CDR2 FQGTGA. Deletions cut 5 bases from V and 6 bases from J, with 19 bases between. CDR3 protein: CASSPGALWRPEAFF. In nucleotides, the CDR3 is TGTGCCAGCAGCCCAGGGGCCCTGTGGAGGCCTGAAGCTTTCTTT.

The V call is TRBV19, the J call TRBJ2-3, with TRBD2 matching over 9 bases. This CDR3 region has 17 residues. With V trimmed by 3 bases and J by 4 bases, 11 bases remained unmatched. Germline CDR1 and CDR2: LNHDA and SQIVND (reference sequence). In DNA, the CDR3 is TGTGCCAGTAGTATTTATGGGGGACTAGCATTTCCAGATACGCAGTATTTT. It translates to CASSIYGGLAFPDTQYF.

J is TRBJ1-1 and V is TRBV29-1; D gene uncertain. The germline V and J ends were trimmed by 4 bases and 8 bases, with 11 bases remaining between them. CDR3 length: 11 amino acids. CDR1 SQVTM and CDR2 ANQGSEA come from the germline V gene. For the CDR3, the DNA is TGCAGCGTTGCTGGGTCTACGGAAGCTTTCTTT. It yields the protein CSVAGSTEAFF.

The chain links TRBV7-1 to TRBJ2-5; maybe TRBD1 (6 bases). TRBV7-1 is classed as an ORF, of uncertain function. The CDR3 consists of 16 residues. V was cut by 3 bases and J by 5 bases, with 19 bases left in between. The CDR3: CASSSRQARVWETQYF. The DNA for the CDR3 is TGTGCCAGCAGCTCGAGACAGGCCCGGGTCTGGGAGACCCAGTACTTC.

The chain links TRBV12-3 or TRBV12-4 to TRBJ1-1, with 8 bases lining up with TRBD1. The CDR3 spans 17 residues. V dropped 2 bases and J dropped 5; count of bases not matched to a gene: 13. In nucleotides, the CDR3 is TGTGCCAGCAGTTTATTCGAGGGACAGGTTGAGGGAACTGAAGCTTTCTTT. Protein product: CASSLFEGQVEGTEAFF.

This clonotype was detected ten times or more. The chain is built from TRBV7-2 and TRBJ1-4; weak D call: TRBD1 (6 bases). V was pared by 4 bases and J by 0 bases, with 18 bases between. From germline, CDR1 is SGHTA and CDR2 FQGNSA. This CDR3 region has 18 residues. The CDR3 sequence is CASSSWGGRGSTNEKLFF. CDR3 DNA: TGTGCCAGCAGCTCCTGGGGCGGCAGGGGATCAACTAATGAAAAACTGTTTTTT.